The rows below give T cell receptor beta chains drawn from one sample of a study of response to subunit inactivated influenza vaccine. TCRdb itself ran the RT-PCR reads through MiXCR, one entry per CDR3 protein. The sample consists of about 540,000 distinct CDR3 sequences, around a quarter of them appearing once. These data also featured in a second study, about T cells expressing NK-cell markers.

The specimen was CD4+ T cells sorted from PBMCs, collected 11 to 12 days after vaccination. The receptors shown here come from a man aged 45-65 years who received an inactivated influenza vaccine. CDR3s include the opening cysteine and the closing phenylalanine or tryptophan. D genes are given only for firm matches. Not all rows give a size; the values are once, few, many and, for expanded clones, a class.

NA,TRBV7-3,TRBD2,TRBJ2-4,TGTGCCAGCAGCCTAAGTGGGCTAGCGGGGGGCATCCCAGGGGGAAACATTCAGTACTTC,CASSLSGLAGGIPGGNIQYF
NA,TRBV5-1,TRBD2,TRBJ2-1,TGCGCCAGCAGCCACGGGGCGGGAGGGGTTAACGATGAGCAGTTCTTC,CASSHGAGGVNDEQFF
NA,TRBV11-2,NA,TRBJ1-4,TGTGCCAGCAGCTTAGAAATTAATGAAAAACTGTTTTTT,CASSLEINEKLFF
few,TRBV24-1,TRBD1,TRBJ2-1,TGTGCCACCAGTGGTCTGACAGGGTTTAATGACAATGAGCAGTTCTTC,CATSGLTGFNDNEQFF
few,TRBV28,NA,TRBJ1-1,TGTGCCAGCGGGGACCGCCACCTGAACACTGAAGCTTTCTTT,CASGDRHLNTEAFF
NA,TRBV28,TRBD1,TRBJ2-7,TGTGCCAGCAGTTTAAGGGGGCGAGGGACGAGCTCCTACGAGCAGTACTTC,CASSLRGRGTSSYEQYF
many,TRBV12-3/TRBV12-4,NA,TRBJ2-6,TGTGCCAGCACCTTATCTGGCTCTGGGGCCAACGTCCTGACTTTC,CASTLSGSGANVLTF
few,TRBV19,TRBD1,TRBJ2-2,TGTGCCAGCCGCAGGACAGGGGACACCGGGGAGCTGTTTTTT,CASRRTGDTGELFF
NA,TRBV10-3,TRBD2,TRBJ2-1,TGCGCCATCAGTGAGAGGCTAGCGGGAGCTCATGAGCAGTTCTTC,CAISERLAGAHEQFF
few,TRBV4-2,NA,TRBJ2-1,TGTGCCAGCAGCCATGACTCTCGTAAACCCGGGGGTTGGTACAATGAGCAGTTCTTC,CASSHDSRKPGGWYNEQFF
few,TRBV7-6,NA,TRBJ1-1,TGTGCCAGCAGCTTAGAACCCGGGAGAGGGGGGGCAGCTTTCTTT,CASSLEPGRGGAAFF
NA,TRBV7-6,TRBD2,TRBJ2-3,TGTGCCAGCAGCTTAGTGGTGACTAGCGGCTTCACAGATACGCAGTATTTT,CASSLVVTSGFTDTQYF
NA,TRBV9,NA,TRBJ2-2,TGTGCCAGCAGCTTAACCACCACAGGACGAGGGGCTCACACCGGGGAGCTGTTTTTT,CASSLTTTGRGAHTGELFF
NA,TRBV7-8,NA,TRBJ1-3,TGTGCCATCGCGGGGAGCTCTGGAAACACCATATATTTT,CAIAGSSGNTIYF
NA,TRBV20-1,TRBD2,TRBJ2-1,TGCAGTGCCAGCAGGCTAGCGGGTTCCTACAATGAGCAGTTCTTC,CSASRLAGSYNEQFF
NA,TRBV6-1,NA,TRBJ2-2,TGTGCCAGCAGGACCGAAACCTACCTTTTGGGCGGGGAGCTGTTTTTT,CASRTETYLLGGELFF
few,TRBV6-2/TRBV6-3,NA,TRBJ2-5,TGTGCCAGCAGTTTTCGACAGGCCCAAGAGACCCAGTACTTC,CASSFRQAQETQYF
NA,TRBV20-1,NA,TRBJ2-2,TGCAGTGCTAGAGATGGGAGGGGGGCGAACACCGGGGAGCTGTTTTTT,CSARDGRGANTGELFF
few,TRBV2,TRBD2,TRBJ2-3,TGTGCCAGCAGAGAGACGGGACTAGCGGGAGGGGATACGCAGTATTTT,CASRETGLAGGDTQYF
NA,TRBV28,TRBD2,TRBJ2-7,TGTGCCAGTTTCGGACTAGCGGGAGGACGCTACGAGCAGTACTTC,CASFGLAGGRYEQYF
NA,TRBV6-8,NA,TRBJ2-7,TGTGCCAGCTACGAGCAGTACTTC,CASYEQYF
once,TRBV29-1,NA,TRBJ2-3,TGCAGCGTTGAAGACGGCAGCGGCGCTAGCACAGATACGCAGTATTTT,CSVEDGSGASTDTQYF
few,TRBV5-6,TRBD1,TRBJ1-2,TGTGCCAGCAAGATGACAGGGGGATGGGGCTACACCTTC,CASKMTGGWGYTF
NA,TRBV7-9,TRBD2,TRBJ2-7,TGTGCCAGCAGCTTACGGACTAGCGAACCATACGAGCAGTACTTC,CASSLRTSEPYEQYF
NA,TRBV12-3/TRBV12-4,NA,TRBJ1-1,TGTGCCAGCAGTGTCGGGTTCCCTGAAGCTTTCTTT,CASSVGFPEAFF
NA,TRBV3-1,NA,TRBJ2-5,TGTGCCAGCAGCCAACAATGGGGGTGCCAGTACTTC,CASSQQWGCQYF
many,TRBV14,TRBD2,TRBJ2-1,TGTGCCAGCAGCCAAGTCGGGGGGGCTAGCTACAATGAGCAGTTCTTC,CASSQVGGASYNEQFF
many,TRBV29-1,TRBD1,TRBJ2-1,TGCAGCGTGAGGACCGGGACAGGGTTTGGCGGGAGTCGGTTGCACAATGAGCAGTTCTTC,CSVRTGTGFGGSRLHNEQFF
NA,TRBV5-4,NA,TRBJ2-2,TGTGCCAGCAGCTCTCCAGGGTGGTACACCGGGGAGCTGTTTTTT,CASSSPGWYTGELFF
few,TRBV6-2/TRBV6-3,NA,TRBJ2-1,TGTGCCAGCAGTTACTCAGGTGACAATGAGCAGTTCTTC,CASSYSGDNEQFF
NA,TRBV12-3/TRBV12-4,TRBD1,TRBJ1-2,TGTGCCAGCAGTCGACAGGGCTTCTATGGCTACACCTTC,CASSRQGFYGYTF
NA,TRBV5-6,TRBD1,TRBJ1-5,TGTGCCAGCAGCTCCTACCCTGGCGCAGGGGGGTATCAGCCCCAGCATTTT,CASSSYPGAGGYQPQHF
NA,TRBV29-1,TRBD2,TRBJ2-5,TGCAGCGCCGGGGGGGGGGGCAGAGAGACCCAGTACTTC,CSAGGGGRETQYF
NA,TRBV11-2,TRBD2,TRBJ2-1,TGTGCCAGCAGCTCCCTCCGGAGGGTAGCGGGGTTCTACAATGAGCAGTTCTTC,CASSSLRRVAGFYNEQFF
NA,TRBV24-1,TRBD2,TRBJ2-5,TGTGCCACCAGTCAAGGCGGGGGGCGGGAGACCCAGTACTTC,CATSQGGGRETQYF
few,TRBV7-2,NA,TRBJ1-6,TGTGCCAGCAGTCCGACAGCCGGGGTTAATTCACCCCTCCACTTT,CASSPTAGVNSPLHF
few,TRBV3-1,NA,TRBJ2-3,TGTGCCAGCAGCCAAGAAGGCCGCCACCCGCGTTTT,CASSQEGRHPRF
few,TRBV4-3,NA,TRBJ2-2,TGCGCCAGCAGCCAAGTGTCTAGCGCGGGCGGGGAGCTGTTTTTT,CASSQVSSAGGELFF
many,TRBV7-2,TRBD1,TRBJ1-3,TGTGCCAGCAGCTTAGGCTTTACGGACAGGCTGAGGACTGGAAACACCATATATTTT,CASSLGFTDRLRTGNTIYF
NA,TRBV20-1,NA,TRBJ2-5,TGCAGTGCTGGCTGGAGAGGGGTTGTAGAGACCCAGTACTTC,CSAGWRGVVETQYF
NA,TRBV6-1,TRBD2,TRBJ2-1,TGTGCCAGCAGACCCCCGCGGGGGGGCCTGAATGAGCAGTTCTTC,CASRPPRGGLNEQFF
NA,TRBV11-1,TRBD2,TRBJ2-1,TGTGCCAGCAGCTATTCCGGGACTAGCGAGAATGAGCAGTTCTTC,CASSYSGTSENEQFF
NA,TRBV6-5,NA,TRBJ2-1,TGTGCCAGCAGTTACACATCGACTCTCAATGAGCAGTTCTTC,CASSYTSTLNEQFF
NA,TRBV7-2,TRBD2,TRBJ2-1,TGTGCCAGCAGCTTAGGGCTAGCGGGAGGCAGGGTCAATGAGCAGTTCTTC,CASSLGLAGGRVNEQFF
NA,TRBV7-2,TRBD1,TRBJ1-1,TGTGCCAGCAGCAAACAGGACAGGGGGGGCACTGAAGCTTTCTTT,CASSKQDRGGTEAFF
NA,TRBV10-3,NA,TRBJ1-4,TGTGCCATCAGTGAGTCGCAGGGAATAGGGAGTGAAAAACTGTTTTTT,CAISESQGIGSEKLFF
few,TRBV28,TRBD1,TRBJ2-3,TGTGCCAGCAGTTTTCGGGCAGGGGGCAGAACAGATACGCAGTATTTT,CASSFRAGGRTDTQYF
NA,TRBV28,TRBD1,TRBJ1-4,TGTGCCAGCAGTTTTTCGGAAGTTTCAGGGGGGTCTTATGAAAAACTGTTTTTT,CASSFSEVSGGSYEKLFF
NA,TRBV12-3/TRBV12-4,NA,TRBJ2-7,TGTGCCAGCAGTTTAGCGCGGCAGGCACCTTCCTACGAGCAGTACTTC,CASSLARQAPSYEQYF
NA,TRBV30,NA,TRBJ2-1,TGTGCCTGGAGCAGAAGGTCCCGAGCCTACAATGAGCAGTTCTTC,CAWSRRSRAYNEQFF
NA,TRBV4-3,NA,TRBJ2-2,TGCGCCAGCAGCCTAACCGTAGCGGCGAACACCGGGGAGCTGTTTTTT,CASSLTVAANTGELFF
many,TRBV5-1,NA,TRBJ1-1,TGCGCCAGCAGCGAACAGGGGAACACTGAAGCTTTCTTT,CASSEQGNTEAFF
NA,TRBV10-3,NA,TRBJ1-2,TGTGCCATCAGTGAGTCGACAGAGGGCTATGGCTACACCTTC,CAISESTEGYGYTF
NA,TRBV5-1,NA,TRBJ2-7,TGCACCAGCAGCTTGTTGACGACACCTACCTACGAGCAGTACTTC,CTSSLLTTPTYEQYF
NA,TRBV5-1,TRBD1,TRBJ1-1,TGCGCCAGCAGCCCGACAGGGGCAGAAGGCACTGAAGCTTTCTTT,CASSPTGAEGTEAFF
NA,TRBV15,NA,TRBJ2-7,TGTGCCACCAGCAGAGACGTGGGGGCATCCTACGAGCAGTACTTC,CATSRDVGASYEQYF
few,TRBV2,TRBD1,TRBJ2-7,TGTGCCAGCTTGCGGACAGGCGCCTACGAGCAGTACTTC,CASLRTGAYEQYF
few,TRBV7-2,TRBD2,TRBJ2-5,TGTGCCAGCAGCTTAGGTCCGGGAGGGTCAGAGACCCAGTACTTC,CASSLGPGGSETQYF
few,TRBV12-3/TRBV12-4,TRBD1,TRBJ2-5,TGTGCCAGCGATCTCCCCACCGGGACAGCATCGACCCAGTACTTC,CASDLPTGTASTQYF
NA,TRBV5-5,TRBD1,TRBJ1-2,TGTGCCAGCAGCTTGGCCCCGACAGGGGCTTTTGGCTACACCTTC,CASSLAPTGAFGYTF